Listed below are T cell receptor beta chains from one sample, sequenced in a study of blood T cell repertoires in COVID-19. Generated by immunoSEQ multiplex PCR, the TCRdb table keeps only in-frame clones and is missing some. The sample has tens of thousands of clones; approximately 73% are singletons. The sequenced material came from peripheral blood. These receptors were taken from a woman aged 50 to 65 with active or convalescent COVID-19. CDR3s include the opening cysteine and the closing phenylalanine or tryptophan. The order of the fields is clone size, D gene, V gene, J gene, CDR3 length, CDR3 protein, CDR3 DNA. The D gene is left open where the match is weak. Clone size appears in some rows only: once, few, many, or a class for an expanded clone.

few	TRBD1	TRBV6-6	TRBJ1-2	15	CASSYSPGGLDGYTF	TGTGCCAGCAGTTACTCTCCAGGGGGCCTTGATGGCTACACCTTC
.	.	TRBV2	TRBJ2-7	11	CASTPNYEQYF	TGTGCCAGCACCCCCAACTACGAGCAGTACTTC
.	TRBD2	TRBV7-2	TRBJ2-3	14	CATGLADSTDTQYF	TGTGCCACCGGACTAGCGGATAGCACAGATACGCAGTATTTT
.	TRBD2	TRBV19	TRBJ2-7	15	CASSIGSGGSYEQYF	TGTGCCAGTAGTATAGGAAGCGGGGGCTCCTACGAGCAGTACTTC
.	.	TRBV5-1	TRBJ2-7	13	CASSFADSYEQYF	TGCGCCAGCAGCTTCGCAGACTCCTACGAGCAGTACTTC
.	TRBD1	TRBV24-1	TRBJ1-2	16	CATSDPMDRAPYGYTF	TGTGCCACCAGTGATCCAATGGACAGGGCCCCATATGGCTACACCTTC
.	TRBD2	TRBV7-2	TRBJ2-1	16	CASSSLPSGIYNEQFF	TGTGCCAGCAGCTCCCTTCCTAGCGGGATCTACAATGAGCAGTTCTTC
.	TRBD1	TRBV4-3	TRBJ2-7	13	CASSHDRDHEQYF	TGCGCCAGCAGCCATGACAGGGACCACGAGCAGTACTTC
.	TRBD2	TRBV5-4	TRBJ2-7	14	CAFRSGGRKYEQYF	TGTGCCTTCAGGTCAGGCGGGAGGAAATACGAGCAGTACTTC
.	TRBD2	TRBV23-1	TRBJ2-7	18	CASRCTHRCRGGHYEQYF	TGCGCCAGCAGATGTACCCACCGATGCCGGGGGGGTCACTACGAGCAGTACTTC
.	TRBD1	TRBV2	TRBJ1-4	14	CASRVGQINEKLFF	TGTGCCAGCAGGGTGGGACAGATAAATGAAAAACTGTTTTTT
.	.	TRBV6-5	TRBJ1-5	15	CASSRGRSGNQPQHF	TGTGCCAGCAGCCGAGGACGCTCGGGAAATCAGCCCCAGCATTTT
.	TRBD1	TRBV2	TRBJ2-5	15	CASSRDRGREETQYF	TGTGCCAGCAGCCGGGACAGGGGGCGGGAAGAGACCCAGTACTTC
.	TRBD1	TRBV18	TRBJ1-2	13	CASSDRDDNGYTF	TGTGCCAGCTCGGACAGGGATGATAATGGCTACACCTTC
.	TRBD2	TRBV9	TRBJ2-3	16	CASSPVAGLLADTQYF	TGTGCCAGCAGCCCCGTAGCGGGCCTCTTGGCAGATACGCAGTATTTT
.	.	TRBV5-1	TRBJ2-7	13	CASSLGTPGEQYF	TGCGCCAGCAGCTTGGGGACTCCCGGCGAGCAGTACTTC
once	.	TRBV19	TRBJ2-5	13	CASSAAGEETQYF	TGTGCCAGTAGTGCCGCCGGGGAAGAGACCCAGTACTTC
few	.	TRBV11-2	TRBJ1-2	15	CASSSVRGSGYGYTF	TGTGCCAGCAGCTCTGTTCGGGGAAGCGGCTATGGCTACACCTTC
.	.	TRBV6-5	TRBJ2-2	14	CASGRNPSTGELFF	TGTGCCAGTGGGAGGAACCCCTCTACCGGGGAGCTGTTTTTT
few	.	TRBV7-7	TRBJ1-1	13	CASSSGGGTEAFF	TGTGCTAGCAGCTCGGGGGGGGGCACTGAAGCTTTCTTT
.	TRBD1	TRBV9	TRBJ2-2	16	CASSVSDRGVAGELFF	TGTGCCAGCAGCGTCTCAGACAGGGGAGTAGCCGGGGAGCTGTTTTTT
few	.	TRBV6-5	TRBJ1-1	14	CASRGAGGNTEAFF	TGTGCCAGCAGAGGGGCGGGGGGGAACACTGAAGCTTTCTTT
few	TRBD1	TRBV14	TRBJ2-7	17	CASSPRTGSLSAGEQYF	TGTGCCAGCAGCCCTCGGACAGGGAGCTTGTCTGCGGGGGAGCAGTACTTC
.	TRBD2	TRBV7-2	TRBJ2-3	15	CASSLGLAFTDTQYF	TGTGCCAGCAGCTTAGGACTAGCGTTCACAGATACGCAGTATTTT
.	TRBD1	TRBV19	TRBJ1-1	14	CASSPGTVNTEAFF	TGTGCCAGTAGTCCCGGGACAGTTAACACTGAAGCTTTCTTT
.	TRBD2	TRBV5-5	TRBJ2-3	14	CASSLASGADTQYF	TGTGCCAGCAGCTTGGCCAGCGGGGCAGATACGCAGTATTTT
.	.	TRBV18	TRBJ1-5	13	CASSPDRNQPQHF	TGTGCCAGCTCACCCGACAGAAATCAGCCCCAGCATTTT
.	.	TRBV9	TRBJ1-2	13	CASSPGGAYGYTF	TGTGCCAGCAGCCCCGGGGGGGCCTATGGCTACACCTTC
.	TRBD2	TRBV7-2	TRBJ2-1	16	CASSLAWGLGDNEQFF	TGTGCCAGCAGCTTAGCTTGGGGACTAGGGGATAATGAGCAGTTCTTC
.	TRBD1	TRBV6-5	TRBJ1-5	14	CASRTGGSNQPQHF	TGTGCCAGCAGGACAGGGGGAAGCAATCAGCCCCAGCATTTT